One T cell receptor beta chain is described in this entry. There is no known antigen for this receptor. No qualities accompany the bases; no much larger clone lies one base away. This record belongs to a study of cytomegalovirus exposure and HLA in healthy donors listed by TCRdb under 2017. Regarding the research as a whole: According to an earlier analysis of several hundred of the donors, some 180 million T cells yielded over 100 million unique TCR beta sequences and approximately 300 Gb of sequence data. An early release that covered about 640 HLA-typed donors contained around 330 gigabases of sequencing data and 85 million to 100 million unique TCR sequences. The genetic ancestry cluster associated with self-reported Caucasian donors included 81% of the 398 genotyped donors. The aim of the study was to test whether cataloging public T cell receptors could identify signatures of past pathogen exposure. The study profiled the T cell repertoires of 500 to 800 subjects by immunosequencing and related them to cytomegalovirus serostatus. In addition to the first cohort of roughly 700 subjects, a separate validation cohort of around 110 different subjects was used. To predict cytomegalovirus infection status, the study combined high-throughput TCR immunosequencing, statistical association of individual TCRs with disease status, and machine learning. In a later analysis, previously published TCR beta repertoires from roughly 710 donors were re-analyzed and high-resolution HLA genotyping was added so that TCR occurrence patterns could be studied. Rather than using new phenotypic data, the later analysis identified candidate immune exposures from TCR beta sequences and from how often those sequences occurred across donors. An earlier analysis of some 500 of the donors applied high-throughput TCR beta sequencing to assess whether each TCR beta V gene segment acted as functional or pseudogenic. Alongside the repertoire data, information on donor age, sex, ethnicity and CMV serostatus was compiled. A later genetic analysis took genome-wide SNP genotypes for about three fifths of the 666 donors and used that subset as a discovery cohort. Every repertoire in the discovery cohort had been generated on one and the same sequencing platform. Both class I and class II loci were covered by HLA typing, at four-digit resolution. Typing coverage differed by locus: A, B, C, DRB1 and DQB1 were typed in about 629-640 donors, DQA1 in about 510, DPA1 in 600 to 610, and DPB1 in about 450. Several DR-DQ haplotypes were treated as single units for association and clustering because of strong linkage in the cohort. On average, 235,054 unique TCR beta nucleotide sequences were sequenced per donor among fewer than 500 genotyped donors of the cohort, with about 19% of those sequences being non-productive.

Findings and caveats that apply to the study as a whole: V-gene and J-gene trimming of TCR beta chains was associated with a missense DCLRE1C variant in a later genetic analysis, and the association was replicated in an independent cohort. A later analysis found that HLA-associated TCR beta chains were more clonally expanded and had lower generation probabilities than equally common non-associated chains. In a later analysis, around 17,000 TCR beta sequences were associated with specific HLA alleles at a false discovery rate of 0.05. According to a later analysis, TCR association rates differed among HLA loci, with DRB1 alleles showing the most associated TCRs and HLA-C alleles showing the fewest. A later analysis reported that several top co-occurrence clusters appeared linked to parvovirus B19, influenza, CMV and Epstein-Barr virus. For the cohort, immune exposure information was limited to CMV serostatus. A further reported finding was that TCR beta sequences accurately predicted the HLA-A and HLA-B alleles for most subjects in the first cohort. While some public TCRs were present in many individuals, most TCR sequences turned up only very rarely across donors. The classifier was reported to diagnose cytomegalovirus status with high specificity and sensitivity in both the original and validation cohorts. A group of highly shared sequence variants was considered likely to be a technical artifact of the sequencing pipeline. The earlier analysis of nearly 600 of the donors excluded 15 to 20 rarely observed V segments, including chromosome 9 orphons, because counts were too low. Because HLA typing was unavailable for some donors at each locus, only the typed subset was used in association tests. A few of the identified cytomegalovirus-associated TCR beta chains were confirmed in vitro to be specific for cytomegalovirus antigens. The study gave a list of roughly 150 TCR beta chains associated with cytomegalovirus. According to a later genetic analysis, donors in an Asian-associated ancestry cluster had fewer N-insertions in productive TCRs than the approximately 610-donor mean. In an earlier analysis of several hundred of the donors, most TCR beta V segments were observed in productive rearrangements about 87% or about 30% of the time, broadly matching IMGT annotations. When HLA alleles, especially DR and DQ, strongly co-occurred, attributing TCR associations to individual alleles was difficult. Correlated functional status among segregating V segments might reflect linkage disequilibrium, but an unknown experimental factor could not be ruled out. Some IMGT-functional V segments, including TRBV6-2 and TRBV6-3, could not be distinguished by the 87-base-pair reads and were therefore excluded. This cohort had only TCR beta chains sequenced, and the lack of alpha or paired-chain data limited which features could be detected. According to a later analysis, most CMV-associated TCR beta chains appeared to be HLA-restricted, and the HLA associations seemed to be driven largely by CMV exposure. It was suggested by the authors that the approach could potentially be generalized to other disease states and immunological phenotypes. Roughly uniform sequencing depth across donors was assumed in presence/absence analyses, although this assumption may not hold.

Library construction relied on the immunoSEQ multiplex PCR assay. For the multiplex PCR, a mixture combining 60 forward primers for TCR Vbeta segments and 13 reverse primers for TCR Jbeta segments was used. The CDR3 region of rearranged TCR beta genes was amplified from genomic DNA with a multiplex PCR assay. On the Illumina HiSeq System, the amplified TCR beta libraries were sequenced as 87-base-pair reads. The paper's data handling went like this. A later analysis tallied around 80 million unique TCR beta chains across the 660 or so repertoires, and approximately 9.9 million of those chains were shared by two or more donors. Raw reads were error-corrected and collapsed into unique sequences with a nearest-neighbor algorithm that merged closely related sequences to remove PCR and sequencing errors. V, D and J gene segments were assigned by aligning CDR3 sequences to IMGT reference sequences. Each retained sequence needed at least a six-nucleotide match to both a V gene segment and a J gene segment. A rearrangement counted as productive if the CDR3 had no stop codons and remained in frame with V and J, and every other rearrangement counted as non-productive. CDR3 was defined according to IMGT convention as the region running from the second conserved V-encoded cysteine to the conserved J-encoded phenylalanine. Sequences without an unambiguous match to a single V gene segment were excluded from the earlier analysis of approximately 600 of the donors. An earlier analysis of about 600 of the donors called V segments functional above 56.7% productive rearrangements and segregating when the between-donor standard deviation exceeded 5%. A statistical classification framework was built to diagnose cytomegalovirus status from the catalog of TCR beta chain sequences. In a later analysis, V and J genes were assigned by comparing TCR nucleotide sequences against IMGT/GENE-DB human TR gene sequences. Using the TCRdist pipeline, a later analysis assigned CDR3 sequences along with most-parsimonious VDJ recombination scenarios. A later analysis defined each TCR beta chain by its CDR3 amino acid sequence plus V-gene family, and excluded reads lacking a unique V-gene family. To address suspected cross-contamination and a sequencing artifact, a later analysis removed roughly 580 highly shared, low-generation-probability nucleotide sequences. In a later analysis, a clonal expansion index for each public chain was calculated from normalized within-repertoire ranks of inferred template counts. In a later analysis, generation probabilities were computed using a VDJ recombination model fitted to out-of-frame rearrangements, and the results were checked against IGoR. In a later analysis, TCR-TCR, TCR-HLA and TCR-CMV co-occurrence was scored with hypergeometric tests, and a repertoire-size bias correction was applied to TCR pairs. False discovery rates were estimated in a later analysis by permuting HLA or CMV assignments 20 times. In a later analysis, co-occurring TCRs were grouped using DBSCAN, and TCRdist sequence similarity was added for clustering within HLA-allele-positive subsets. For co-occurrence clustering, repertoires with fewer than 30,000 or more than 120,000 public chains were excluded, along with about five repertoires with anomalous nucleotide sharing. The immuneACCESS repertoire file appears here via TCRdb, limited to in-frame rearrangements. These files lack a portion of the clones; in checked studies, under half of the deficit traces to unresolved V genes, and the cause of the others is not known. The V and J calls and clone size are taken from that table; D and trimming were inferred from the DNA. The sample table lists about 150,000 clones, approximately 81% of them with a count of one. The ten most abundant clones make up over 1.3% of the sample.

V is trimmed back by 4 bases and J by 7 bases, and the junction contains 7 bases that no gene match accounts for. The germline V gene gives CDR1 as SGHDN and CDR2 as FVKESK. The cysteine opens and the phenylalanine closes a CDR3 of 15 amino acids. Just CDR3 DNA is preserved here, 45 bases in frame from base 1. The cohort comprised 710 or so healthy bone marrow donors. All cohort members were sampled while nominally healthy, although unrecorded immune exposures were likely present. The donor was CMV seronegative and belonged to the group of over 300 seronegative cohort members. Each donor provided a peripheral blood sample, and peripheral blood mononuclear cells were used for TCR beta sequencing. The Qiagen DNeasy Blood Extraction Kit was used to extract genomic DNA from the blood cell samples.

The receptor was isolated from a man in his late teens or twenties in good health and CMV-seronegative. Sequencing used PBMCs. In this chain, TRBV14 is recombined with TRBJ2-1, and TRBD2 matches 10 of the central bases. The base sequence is TGTGCCAGCAGCCGGGGGACTAGCGTTCTAAATGAGCAGTTCTTC. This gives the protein CASSRGTSVLNEQFF.